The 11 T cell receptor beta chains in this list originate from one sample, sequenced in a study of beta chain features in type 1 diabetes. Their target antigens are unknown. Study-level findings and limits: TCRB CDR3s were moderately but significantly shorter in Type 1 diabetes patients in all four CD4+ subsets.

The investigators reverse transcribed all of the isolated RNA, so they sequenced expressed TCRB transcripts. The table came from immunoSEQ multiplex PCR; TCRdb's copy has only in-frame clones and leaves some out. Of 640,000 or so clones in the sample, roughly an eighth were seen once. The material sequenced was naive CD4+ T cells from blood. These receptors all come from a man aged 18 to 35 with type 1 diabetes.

The CDR3 DNA follows: TGTGCCTGGAGCCCCGGACCGAAAGAGACCCAGTACTTC. It codes for CAWSPGPKETQYF. The chain joins TRBV30 to TRBJ2-5, with unresolved D. From germline, CDR1 is GTSNPN and CDR2 SVGIG (reference sequence). The length of the CDR3 is 13 residues. With 3 bases removed from V and 3 bases from J, the gap between germline ends came to 11 bases.

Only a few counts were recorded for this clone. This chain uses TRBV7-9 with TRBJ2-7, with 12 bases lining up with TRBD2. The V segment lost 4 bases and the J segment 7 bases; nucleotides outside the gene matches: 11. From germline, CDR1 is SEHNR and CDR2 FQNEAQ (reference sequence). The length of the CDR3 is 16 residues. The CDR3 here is CASSYQASGRAREQYF. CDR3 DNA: TGTGCCAGCAGCTACCAGGCTAGCGGGAGGGCCAGAGAGCAGTACTTC. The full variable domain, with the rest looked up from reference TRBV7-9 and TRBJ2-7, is DTGVSQNPRHKITKRGQNVTFRCDPISEHNRLYWYRQTLGQGPEFLTYFQNEAQLEKSRLLSDRFSAERPKGSFSTLEIQRTEQGDSAMYLCASSYQASGRAREQYFGPGTRLTVT.

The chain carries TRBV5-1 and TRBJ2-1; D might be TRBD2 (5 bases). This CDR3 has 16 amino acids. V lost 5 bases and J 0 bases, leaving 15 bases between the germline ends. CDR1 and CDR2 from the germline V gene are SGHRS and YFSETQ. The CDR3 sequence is CASSGRVLSSYNEQFF. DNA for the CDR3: TGCGCCAGCAGTGGGCGGGTCCTTAGCTCCTACAATGAGCAGTTCTTC. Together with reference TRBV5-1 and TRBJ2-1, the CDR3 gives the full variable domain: KAGVTQTPRYLIKTRGQQVTLSCSPISGHRSVSWYQQTPGQGLQFLFEYFSETQRNKGNFPGRFSGRQFSNSRSEMNVSTLELGDSALYLCASSGRVLSSYNEQFFGPGTRLTVL.

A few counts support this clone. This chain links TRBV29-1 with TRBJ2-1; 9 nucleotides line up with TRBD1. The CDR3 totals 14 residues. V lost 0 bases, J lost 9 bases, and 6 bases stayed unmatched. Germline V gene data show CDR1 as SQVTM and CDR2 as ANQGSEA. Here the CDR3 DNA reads TGCAGCGTTGAAGATGGTGACAGGGGGGTTGAGCAGTTCTTC. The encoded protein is CSVEDGDRGVEQFF.

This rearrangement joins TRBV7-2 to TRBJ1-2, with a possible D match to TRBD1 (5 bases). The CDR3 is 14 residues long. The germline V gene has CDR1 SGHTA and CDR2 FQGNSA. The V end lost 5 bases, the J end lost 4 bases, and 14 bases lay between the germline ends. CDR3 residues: CASSPGSVLYGYTF. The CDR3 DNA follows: TGTGCCAGCAGCCCAGGGTCAGTGCTCTATGGCTACACCTTC.

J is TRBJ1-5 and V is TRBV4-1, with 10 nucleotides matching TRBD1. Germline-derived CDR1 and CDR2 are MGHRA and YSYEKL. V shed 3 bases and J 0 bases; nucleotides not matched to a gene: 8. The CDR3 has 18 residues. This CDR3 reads CASSHSGTGDYSNQPQHF. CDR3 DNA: TGCGCCAGCAGCCACTCCGGGACAGGGGATTATAGCAATCAGCCCCAGCATTTT.

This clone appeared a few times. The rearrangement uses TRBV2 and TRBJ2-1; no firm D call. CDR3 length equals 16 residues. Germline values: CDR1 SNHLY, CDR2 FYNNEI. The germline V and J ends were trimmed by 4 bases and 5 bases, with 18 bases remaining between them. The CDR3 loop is CASSGLRPKFDNEQFF. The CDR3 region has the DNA TGTGCCAGCAGTGGCCTGCGGCCAAAGTTCGACAATGAGCAGTTCTTC.

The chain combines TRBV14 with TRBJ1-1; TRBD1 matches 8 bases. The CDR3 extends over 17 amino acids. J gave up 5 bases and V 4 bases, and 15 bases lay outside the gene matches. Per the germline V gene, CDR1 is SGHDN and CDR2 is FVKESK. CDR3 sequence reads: CASSRGDRSRRGTEAFF. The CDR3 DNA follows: TGTGCCAGCAGCCGTGGGGACAGGTCTCGCCGGGGGACTGAAGCTTTCTTT.

This chain's CDR3 is CASSLGLAGILETQYF. CDR3 coding DNA: TGTGCCAGCAGCTTAGGACTAGCGGGGATTTTAGAGACCCAGTACTTC. This rearrangement joins TRBV11-2 to TRBJ2-5, with 11 nucleotides matching TRBD2. The CDR3 is 16 amino acids. Germline V gene sequence: CDR1 SGHAT, CDR2 FQNNGV. V dropped 1 base and J dropped 4; count of bases not matched to a gene: 5.

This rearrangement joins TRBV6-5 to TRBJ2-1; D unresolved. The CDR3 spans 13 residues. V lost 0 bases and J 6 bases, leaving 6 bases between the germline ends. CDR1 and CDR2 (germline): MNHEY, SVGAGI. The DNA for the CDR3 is TGTGCCAGCAGTTACTCGTTTAGCAATGAGCAGTTCTTC. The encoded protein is CASSYSFSNEQFF.

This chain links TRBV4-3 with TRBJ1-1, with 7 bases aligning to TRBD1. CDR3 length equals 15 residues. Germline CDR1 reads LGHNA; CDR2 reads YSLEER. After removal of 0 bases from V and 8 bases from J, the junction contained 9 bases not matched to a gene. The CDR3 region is CASSQDRNRGREAFF. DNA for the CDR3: TGCGCCAGCAGCCAAGATCGAAACAGGGGAAGGGAAGCTTTCTTT.